These 17 T cell receptor beta chains originate from one sample sequenced in a study of CD8+CD57+ T cells in acquired aplastic anemia. Genomic DNA constituted the template upon which TCR beta VDJ and CDR3 profiling was performed. From the reads, TCRdb called clonotypes with MiXCR, one entry per CDR3 protein. The sample gives roughly 130,000 distinct CDR3 sequences, roughly 50% of which show up once; about 2.7% is in the top ten. Sequences were obtained from sorted CD4+, CD8+, or CD8+CD57+ T cells (not recorded which) from PBMCs. All receptors derive from a human donor in good health, serving as a control.

For the CDR3, the DNA is TGCGCCAGCAGCCAAGGGGTGAGATCGGGCGTAGAGCATTTT. Translated, it gives CASSQGVRSGVEHF. This sequence joins TRBV4-1 and TRBJ1-5; D is unclear. Germline V lookup: CDR1 MGHRA, CDR2 YSYEKL. V dropped 1 base and J dropped 14 bases, with 18 bases sitting between them. CDR3 size: 14 residues.

This clonotype was found a few times. V and J are TRBV6-2 or TRBV6-3 and TRBJ2-1; 14 bases line up with TRBD2. Losses at the gene ends were 5 bases for V and 7 bases for J; bases not matched to a gene: 7. The CDR3 covers 16 residues. Germline V gene sequence: CDR1 MNHEY, CDR2 SVGEGT. In nucleotides, the CDR3 is TGTGCCAGCAGTGGACTAGCGGGGGGACATATAAATGAGCAGTTCTTC. As protein: CASSGLAGGHINEQFF.

This clonotype was detected many times. This rearrangement joins TRBV19 to TRBJ1-1; the D is unclear. The germline gives CDR1 LNHDA, CDR2 SQIVND (reference sequence). Trimming pared 7 bases from V and 4 bases from J, leaving 13 bases between. The CDR3 is made up of 13 amino acids. The CDR3 DNA is TGTGCCAGTACCTACTTGGGCCGCACTGAAGCTTTCTTT. It translates to CASTYLGRTEAFF.

For this clonotype: It is likely a read error, because the conserved phenylalanine at the end of the CDR3 is missing. Because the CDR3's place on the DNA is in doubt, the DNA is left out and the CDR3 is given as listed by TCRdb. The J gene is TRBJ2-1, the V gene TRBV20-1; the D call TRBD2 from the table was never checked on the DNA. The CDR3 comprises 13 residues, both ends counted. Germline CDR1 and CDR2: DFQATT and SNEGSKA (reference sequence). CDR3 sequence: CSAPNHRGASQSL.

The chain couples TRBV11-2 to TRBJ2-3, with D maybe TRBD2 (6 bases). V lost 3 bases and J 0 bases, leaving 13 bases between the germline ends. The CDR3 consists of 16 residues. The germline V gene has CDR1 SGHAT and CDR2 FQNNGV. CDR3 region: CASSLSLASSTDTQYF. The CDR3 nucleotides are TGTGCCAGCAGCTTGAGTCTAGCGTCTAGCACAGATACGCAGTATTTT.

This sequence joins TRBV10-1 and TRBJ2-1; the match to TRBD2 covers 8 bases. The CDR3 has 14 amino acids. The germline V gene has CDR1 WNHNN and CDR2 SYGVQD (reference sequence). The trim removed 11 bases at V and 5 bases at J, leaving 11 bases unmatched. The DNA of the CDR3 is TGCGCCTGCTCGTTAACTAGCGGCAACAATGAGCAGTTCTTC. Residues: CACSLTSGNNEQFF.

The chain couples TRBV7-9 to TRBJ1-1; D gene ambiguous. The V gene's germline CDR1 is SEHNR and CDR2 FQNEAQ (reference sequence). V was shortened by 1 base and J by 5 bases, with 14 bases between the two germline ends. This CDR3 spans 15 amino acids. CDR3 nucleotide sequence: TGTGCCAGCAGCTTAGTTGGCCCCGGGAGGACTGAAGCTTTCTTT. It encodes CASSLVGPGRTEAFF.

As to this clonotype: This may be a read error: a much more frequent sequence differs by one nucleotide. Likely a read error: the CDR3 ends without its conserved phenylalanine or tryptophan. The chain couples TRBV5-6 to TRBJ1-6, with 10 bases fitting TRBD1. Germline V gives CDR1 SGHDT, CDR2 YYEEEE. V lost 2 bases and J lost 7; bases outside the gene matches: 9. The CDR3 extends over 17 amino acids. The CDR3 sequence is CASSFFPPGQGNSPLHL. The CDR3 nucleotides are TGTGCCAGCAGCTTTTTTCCTCCGGGACAGGGGAATTCACCCCTCCACCTT.

The chain carries TRBV10-2 and TRBJ1-1; D is ambiguous. CDR3 length: 13 amino acids. Germline V gene lookup returns CDR1 WSHSY and CDR2 SAAADI. V lost 6 bases, J lost 0 bases, and 8 bases lay in between. CDR3 nucleotides: TGCGCCAGCAGGGCACGGATGAACACTGAAGCTTTCTTT. Its protein is CASRARMNTEAFF.

A few counts support this clonotype. This rearrangement joins TRBV18 to TRBJ1-2; TRBD1 agrees at 8 bases. CDR1 KGHSH and CDR2 LQKENI come from the germline V gene. The CDR3 runs to 18 residues. The trim removed 3 bases at V and 5 bases at J, leaving 17 bases unmatched. The CDR3 DNA is TGTGCCAGCTCACCTAGCTCTTCCGGGACAGGATCCCGGTATGGCTACACCTTC. Protein: CASSPSSSGTGSRYGYTF.

This clonotype was seen many times. This CDR3 is CASSANSAGVNEQYF. The CDR3, as DNA: TGTGCCAGCTCTGCAAACTCGGCAGGGGTGAACGAGCAGTACTTC. V is TRBV18 and J is TRBJ2-7, with TRBD1 as a possible D gene (6 bases). V was clipped by 6 bases and J by 5 bases, with 20 bases between them. CDR1 is KGHSH, CDR2 LQKENI, per germline. CDR3 length: 15 amino acids.

The V gene is TRBV20-1, the J gene TRBJ2-3; D is possibly TRBD1 or TRBD2 (6 bases each). Trimming took 6 bases from V and 2 from J, leaving 12 bases between them. In germline, CDR1 is DFQATT, CDR2 SNEGSKA (reference sequence). This CDR3 spans 13 amino acids. CDR3: CSAAPGATDTQYF. The CDR3 nucleotides are TGCAGTGCCGCCCCGGGGGCCACAGATACGCAGTATTTT.

This chain links TRBV7-1 with TRBJ2-3, with 11 bases identical to TRBD2. TRBV7-1 is given ORF status, its function remaining uncertain. The CDR3 contains 18 residues. J lost 1 base, V lost 1 base, and 7 bases had no gene match. CDR3 residues: CASSSGRTTSGGTDTQYF. CDR3 nucleotide sequence: TGTGCCAGCAGCTCAGGCCGCACGACTAGCGGGGGCACAGATACGCAGTATTTT.

There are a few counts of this clonotype. The V call is TRBV6-1, the J call TRBJ1-1, with D possibly being TRBD1 (6 bases). Germline V gene data show CDR1 as MNHNS and CDR2 as SASEGT. The CDR3 runs 15 residues. Trimming took 6 bases from V and 4 from J, leaving 18 bases between them. The CDR3 DNA follows: TGTGCCAGCAGCCCGGGATCTAAAGGGGGCACTGAAGCTTTCTTT. Residues: CASSPGSKGGTEAFF.

This clonotype was counted many times. J is TRBJ2-3 and V is TRBV5-1; no firm D call. Germline assignment: CDR1 SGHRS and CDR2 YFSETQ. This CDR3 has 15 amino acids. Trimming took 0 bases from V and 0 from J, leaving 8 bases between them. The CDR3 here is CASSLADTSTDTQYF. The CDR3 bases are TGCGCCAGCAGCTTGGCGGATACTAGCACAGATACGCAGTATTTT. Full variable domain (remainder filled in from reference TRBV5-1 and TRBJ2-3): KAGVTQTPRYLIKTRGQQVTLSCSPISGHRSVSWYQQTPGQGLQFLFEYFSETQRNKGNFPGRFSGRQFSNSRSEMNVSTLELGDSALYLCASSLADTSTDTQYFGPGTRLTVL.

This clonotype came up many times. The V and J genes are TRBV6-5 and TRBJ2-1, with 8 bases that match TRBD2. The CDR3 runs to 14 residues. V lost 8 bases and J lost 9; bases outside the gene matches: 12. Germline CDR1 reads MNHEY; CDR2 reads SVGAGI. The CDR3 protein is CASHKGLGVSEQFF. In DNA, the CDR3 is TGTGCCAGCCACAAGGGACTAGGGGTTAGTGAGCAGTTCTTC.

The chain employs TRBV27 and TRBJ2-3; 8 nucleotides agree with TRBD2. This CDR3 contains 14 residues. Trimming at V came to 3 bases and at J to 4 bases, leaving 3 bases not matched to a gene. CDR1 and CDR2 from the germline V gene are MNHEY and SMNVEV (reference sequence). For the CDR3, the DNA is TGTGCCAGCAGTTTCGGTAGCGGGGCAGATACGCAGTATTTT. It encodes CASSFGSGADTQYF.